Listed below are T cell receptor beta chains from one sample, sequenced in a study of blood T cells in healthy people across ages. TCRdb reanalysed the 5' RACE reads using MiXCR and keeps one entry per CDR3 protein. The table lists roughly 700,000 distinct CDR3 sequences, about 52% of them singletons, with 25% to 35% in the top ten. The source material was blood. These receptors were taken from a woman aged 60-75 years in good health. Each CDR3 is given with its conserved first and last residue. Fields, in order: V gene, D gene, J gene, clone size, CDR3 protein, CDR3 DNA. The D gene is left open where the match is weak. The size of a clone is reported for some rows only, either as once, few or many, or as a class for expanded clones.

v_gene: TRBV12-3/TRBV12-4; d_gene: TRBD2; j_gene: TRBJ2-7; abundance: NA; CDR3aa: CASSTGLDYEQYF; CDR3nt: TGTGCCAGCAGCACGGGACTAGACTACGAGCAGTACTTC
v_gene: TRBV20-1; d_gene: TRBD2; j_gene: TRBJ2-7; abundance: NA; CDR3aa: CSARVAGISSYEQYF; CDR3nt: TGCAGTGCTAGAGTAGCGGGCATTAGCTCCTACGAGCAGTACTTC
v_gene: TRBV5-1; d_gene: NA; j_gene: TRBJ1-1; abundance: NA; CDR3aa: CASSRWAGNTEAFF; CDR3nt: TGCGCCAGCAGCCGGTGGGCTGGGAACACTGAAGCTTTCTTT
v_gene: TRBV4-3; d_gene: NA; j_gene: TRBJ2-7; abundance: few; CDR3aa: CASSQDGSEAYEQYF; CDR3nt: TGCGCCAGCAGCCAAGACGGTAGCGAAGCCTACGAGCAGTACTTC
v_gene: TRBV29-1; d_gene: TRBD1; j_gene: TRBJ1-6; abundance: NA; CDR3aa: CSVRQGSNSPLHF; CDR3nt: TGCAGCGTCCGACAGGGTTCTAATTCACCCCTCCACTTT
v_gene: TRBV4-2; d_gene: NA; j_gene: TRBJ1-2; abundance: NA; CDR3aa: CASSHQSRGGYGYTF; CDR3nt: TGTGCCAGCAGCCATCAGAGTAGGGGTGGCTATGGCTACACCTTC
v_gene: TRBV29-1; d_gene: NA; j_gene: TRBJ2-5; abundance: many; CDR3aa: CSVEEGSRLQETQYF; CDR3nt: TGCAGCGTTGAAGAGGGTTCTCGGCTCCAAGAGACCCAGTACTTC
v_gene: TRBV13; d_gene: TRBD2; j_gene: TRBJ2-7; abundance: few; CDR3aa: CASSSLGGAKIHEQYF; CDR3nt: TGTGCCAGCAGCTCCCTGGGAGGGGCCAAGATTCACGAGCAGTACTTC
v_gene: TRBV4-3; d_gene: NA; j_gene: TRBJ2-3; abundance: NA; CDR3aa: CASSQVGGTDTQYF; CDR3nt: TGCGCCAGCAGCCAAGTGGGCGGCACAGATACGCAGTATTTT
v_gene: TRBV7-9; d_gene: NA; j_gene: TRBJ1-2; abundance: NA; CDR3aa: CASSPSAGGSYGYTF; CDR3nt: TGTGCCAGCAGCCCCTCGGCAGGAGGCTCCTATGGCTACACCTTC
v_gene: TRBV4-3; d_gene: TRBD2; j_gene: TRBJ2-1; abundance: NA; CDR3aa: CASSQEEASGAKVPYNEQFF; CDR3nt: TGCGCCAGCAGCCAAGAGGAGGCTAGCGGGGCCAAGGTACCCTACAATGAGCAGTTCTTC
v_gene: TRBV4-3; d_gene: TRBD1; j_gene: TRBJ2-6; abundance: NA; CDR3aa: CASSQDWTGGSAGANVLTF; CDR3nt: TGCGCCAGCAGCCAAGATTGGACAGGGGGAAGTGCTGGGGCCAACGTCCTGACTTTC
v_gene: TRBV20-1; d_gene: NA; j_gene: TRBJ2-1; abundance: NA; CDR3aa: CSAREDLYNEQFF; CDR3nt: TGCAGTGCTAGAGAGGATCTTTACAATGAGCAGTTCTTC
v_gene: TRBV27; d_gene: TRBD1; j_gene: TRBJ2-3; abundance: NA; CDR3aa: CASSYADRSSTDTQYF; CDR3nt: TGTGCCAGCAGCTATGCGGACAGGAGTAGCACAGATACGCAGTATTTT
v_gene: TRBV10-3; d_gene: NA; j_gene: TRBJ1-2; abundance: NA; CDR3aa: CTITQQGNDYGYTF; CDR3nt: TGTACCATCACCCAACAGGGAAACGACTATGGCTACACCTTC
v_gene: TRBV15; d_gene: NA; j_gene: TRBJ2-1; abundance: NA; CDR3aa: CATSRVGQDNEQFF; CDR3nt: TGTGCCACCAGCAGAGTGGGGCAGGACAATGAGCAGTTCTTC
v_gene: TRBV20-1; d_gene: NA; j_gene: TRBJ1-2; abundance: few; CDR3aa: CSARETGYGYTF; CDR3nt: TGCAGTGCTAGAGAGACAGGCTATGGCTACACCTTC
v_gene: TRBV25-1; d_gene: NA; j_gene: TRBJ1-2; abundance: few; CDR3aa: CASSFGTSGYTF; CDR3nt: TGTGCCAGCAGCTTCGGGACTTCGGGCTACACCTTC
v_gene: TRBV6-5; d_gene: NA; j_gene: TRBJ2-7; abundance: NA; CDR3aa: CASSYSGVPTYEQYF; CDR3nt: TGTGCCAGCAGTTACTCGGGGGTACCGACCTACGAGCAGTACTTC
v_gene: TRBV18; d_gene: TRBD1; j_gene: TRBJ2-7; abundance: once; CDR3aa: CASSTGTGDEQYF; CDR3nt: TGTGCCAGCTCAACCGGGACAGGGGACGAGCAGTACTTC
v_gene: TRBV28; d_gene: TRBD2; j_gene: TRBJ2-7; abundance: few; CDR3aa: CASGRLAGGSSYEQYF; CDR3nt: TGTGCCAGCGGACGACTAGCGGGTGGTAGCTCCTACGAGCAGTACTTC
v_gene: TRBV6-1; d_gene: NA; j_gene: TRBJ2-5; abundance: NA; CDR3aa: CASIWGGAGQETQYF; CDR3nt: TGTGCCAGTATTTGGGGGGGGGCCGGTCAGGAGACCCAGTACTTC
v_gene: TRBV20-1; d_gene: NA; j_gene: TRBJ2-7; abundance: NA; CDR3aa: CSARSGVQYEQYF; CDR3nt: TGCAGTGCTCGGAGCGGAGTCCAATACGAGCAGTACTTC
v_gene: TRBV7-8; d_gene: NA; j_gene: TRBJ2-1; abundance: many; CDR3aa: CASSPGGFYNEQFF; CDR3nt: TGTGCCAGCAGCCCCGGGGGCTTCTACAATGAGCAGTTCTTC
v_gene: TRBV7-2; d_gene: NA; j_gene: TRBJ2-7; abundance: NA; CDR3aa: CASSFARDTIYEQYF; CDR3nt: TGTGCCAGCAGCTTCGCTCGGGACACAATCTACGAGCAGTACTTC
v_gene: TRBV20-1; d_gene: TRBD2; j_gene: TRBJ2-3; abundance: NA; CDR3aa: CSARDGAGGQADTQYF; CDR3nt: TGCAGTGCTAGAGATGGGGCGGGAGGGCAGGCAGATACGCAGTATTTT
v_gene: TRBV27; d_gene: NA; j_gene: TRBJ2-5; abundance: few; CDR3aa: CASSLDAARTQYF; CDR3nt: TGTGCCAGCAGCCTGGACGCCGCTCGGACCCAGTACTTC
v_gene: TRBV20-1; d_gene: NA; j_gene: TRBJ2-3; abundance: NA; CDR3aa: CSARDHYGTDTQYF; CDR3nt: TGCAGTGCTAGAGATCATTACGGCACAGATACGCAGTATTTT
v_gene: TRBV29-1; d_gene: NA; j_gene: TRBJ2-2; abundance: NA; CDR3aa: CSVEDPRGPGELFF; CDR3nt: TGCAGCGTTGAAGATCCGCGCGGGCCCGGGGAGCTGTTTTTT
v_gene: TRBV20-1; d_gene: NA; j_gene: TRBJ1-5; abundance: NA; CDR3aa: CSATSAGRAQPQHF; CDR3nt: TGCAGTGCTACCTCGGCGGGGCGCGCCCAGCCCCAGCATTTT
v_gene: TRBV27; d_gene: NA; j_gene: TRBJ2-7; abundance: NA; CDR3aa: CASSLMLGGGGFEQYF; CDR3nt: TGTGCCAGCAGTTTAATGCTGGGAGGGGGCGGGTTCGAGCAGTACTTC
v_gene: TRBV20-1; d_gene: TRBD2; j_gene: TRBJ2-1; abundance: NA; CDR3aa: CSARDYGTSGSSYNEQFF; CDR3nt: TGCAGTGCTAGAGATTACGGGACTAGCGGAAGCTCCTACAATGAGCAGTTCTTC
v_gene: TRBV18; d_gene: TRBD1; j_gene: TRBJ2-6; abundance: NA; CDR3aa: CASSPPNRDRRANVLTF; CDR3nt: TGTGCCAGCTCACCACCTAACCGGGACAGAAGGGCCAACGTCCTGACTTTC
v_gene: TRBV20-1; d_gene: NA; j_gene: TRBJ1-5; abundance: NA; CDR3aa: CSASLLGGNQPQHF; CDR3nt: TGCAGTGCTAGTCTCCTGGGGGGCAATCAGCCCCAGCATTTT
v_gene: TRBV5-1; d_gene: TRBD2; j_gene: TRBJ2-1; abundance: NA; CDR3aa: CASSLGSVLAGANEQFF; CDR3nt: TGCGCCAGCAGCTTGGGGTCCGTCCTAGCGGGGGCCAATGAGCAGTTCTTC
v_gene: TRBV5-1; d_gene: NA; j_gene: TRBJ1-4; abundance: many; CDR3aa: CASSFTGTATNEKLFF; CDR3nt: TGCGCCAGCAGCTTCACAGGGACCGCAACTAATGAAAAACTGTTTTTT
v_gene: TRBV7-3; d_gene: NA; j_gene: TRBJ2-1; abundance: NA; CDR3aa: CASTTDPRYNEQFF; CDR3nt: TGTGCCAGCACTACGGATCCGAGATACAATGAGCAGTTCTTC
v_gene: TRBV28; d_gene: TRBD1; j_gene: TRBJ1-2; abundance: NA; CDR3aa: CTTLQGGYGYTF; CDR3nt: TGCACTACTCTCCAGGGGGGCTATGGCTACACCTTC
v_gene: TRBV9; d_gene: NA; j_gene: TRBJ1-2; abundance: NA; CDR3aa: CASSVIGQGKGYTF; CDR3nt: TGTGCCAGCAGCGTAATCGGGCAGGGGAAGGGCTACACCTTC
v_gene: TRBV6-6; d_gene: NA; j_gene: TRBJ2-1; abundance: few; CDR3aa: CASSYSVPYNEQFF; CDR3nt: TGTGCCAGCAGTTACTCTGTCCCCTACAATGAGCAGTTCTTC
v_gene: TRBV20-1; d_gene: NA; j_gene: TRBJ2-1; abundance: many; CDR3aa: CSARSTGGRLFF; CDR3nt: TGCAGTGCTAGATCTACCGGGGGAAGGTTGTTCTTC
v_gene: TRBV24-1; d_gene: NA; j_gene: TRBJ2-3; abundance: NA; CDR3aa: CDTSDLAGRSTDTQYF; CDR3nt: TGTGACACCAGTGATTTGGCGGGACGGAGCACAGATACGCAGTATTTT
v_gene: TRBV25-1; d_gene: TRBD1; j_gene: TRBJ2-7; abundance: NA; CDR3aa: CASVRDRPYEQYF; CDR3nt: TGTGCCAGCGTACGGGACAGACCCTACGAGCAGTACTTC
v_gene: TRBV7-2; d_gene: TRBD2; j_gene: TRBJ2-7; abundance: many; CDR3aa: CASSSRLAANPEQYF; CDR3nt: TGTGCCAGCAGCAGCCGACTAGCGGCTAATCCCGAGCAGTACTTC
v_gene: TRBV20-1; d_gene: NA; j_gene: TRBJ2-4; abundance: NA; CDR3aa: CSAVSGAKNIQYF; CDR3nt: TGCAGTGCCGTGAGCGGAGCCAAAAACATTCAGTACTTC
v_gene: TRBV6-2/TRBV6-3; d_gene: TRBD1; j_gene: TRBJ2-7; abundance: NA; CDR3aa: CASSTHGTGSYEQYF; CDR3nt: TGTGCCAGCAGTACCCACGGGACAGGGTCCTACGAGCAGTACTTC
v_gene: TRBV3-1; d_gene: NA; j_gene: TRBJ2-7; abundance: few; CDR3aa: CASSQVTGAEQYF; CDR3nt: TGTGCCAGCAGCCAAGTTACTGGGGCCGAGCAGTACTTC
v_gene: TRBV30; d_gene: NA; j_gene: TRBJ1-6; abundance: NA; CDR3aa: CAWQRGSSLRDSPLHF; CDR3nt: TGTGCCTGGCAAAGAGGCAGCTCTCTAAGGGATTCACCCCTCCACTTT
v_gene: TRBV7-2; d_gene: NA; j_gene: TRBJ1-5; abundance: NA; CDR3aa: CASSLAAVSNQPQHF; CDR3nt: TGTGCCAGCAGCTTAGCTGCGGTTAGCAATCAGCCCCAGCATTTT
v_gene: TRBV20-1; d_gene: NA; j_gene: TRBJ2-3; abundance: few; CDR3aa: CSAGPGLGTDTQYF; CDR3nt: TGCAGTGCCGGGCCGGGTCTGGGCACAGATACGCAGTATTTT
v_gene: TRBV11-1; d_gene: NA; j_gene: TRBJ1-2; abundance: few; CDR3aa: CASSLIRGAANYGYTF; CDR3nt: TGTGCCAGCAGCTTAATCAGGGGAGCGGCTAACTATGGCTACACCTTC
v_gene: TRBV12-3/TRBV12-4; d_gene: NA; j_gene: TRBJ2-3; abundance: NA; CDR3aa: CASRLRADTQYF; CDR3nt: TGTGCCAGCAGATTAAGGGCAGATACGCAGTATTTT
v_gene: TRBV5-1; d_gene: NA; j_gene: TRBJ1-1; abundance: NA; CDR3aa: CASSKGERTEAFF; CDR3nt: TGCGCCAGCAGCAAAGGGGAGAGGACTGAAGCTTTCTTT
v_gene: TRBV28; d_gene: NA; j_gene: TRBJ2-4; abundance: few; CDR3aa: CASSFPGVNDIQYF; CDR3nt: TGTGCCAGCAGTTTCCCAGGGGTTAATGACATTCAGTACTTC
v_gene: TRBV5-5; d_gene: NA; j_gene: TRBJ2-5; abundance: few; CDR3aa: CASSKGPNQETQYF; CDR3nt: TGTGCCAGCAGCAAGGGACCGAACCAAGAGACCCAGTACTTC
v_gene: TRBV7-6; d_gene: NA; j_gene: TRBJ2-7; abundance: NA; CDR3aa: CASSSAGGAAHYEQYF; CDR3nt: TGTGCCAGCAGCTCGGCTGGGGGAGCGGCCCACTACGAGCAGTACTTC